This TCR beta chain was recorded in a study of T-cell reconstitution after alpha-beta-depleted transplantation in children. Study-level findings and limits: The study traced high day-60 TCRbeta diversity in some patients to surviving recipient T cells and thymic progenitors. Newly made T cells mostly supplied T-cell counts and diversity one year after transplant. At around two months after transplant, the alpha-beta T cells were reportedly derived from several hundred expanded clones that came from non-depleted graft cells.

The TCRbeta library was prepared with unique molecular identifiers. TCRdb re-called the PCR reads with MiXCR, one entry per CDR3 protein. The table records around 960,000 distinct CDR3 sequences, 25% to 30% of them present only once. Note on this clonotype: Its matching antigen is unknown.

Specimen: PBMCs, mostly from graft donor cells, collected 360 days after TCRalphabeta/CD19-depleted stem cell transplant. This TCR was sampled from a boy less than two years old who had a stem cell transplant for SCID, so the T cells may come from the graft donor.

In DNA form, the CDR3 reads TGTGCCAGCAGCTTAGCCCTCGGGTTCCCGAACACTGAAGCTTTCTTT. As protein: CASSLALGFPNTEAFF. The V call is TRBV7-2, the J call TRBJ1-1; D is ambiguous. Germline V gene sequence: CDR1 SGHTA, CDR2 FQGNSA. This CDR3 spans 16 amino acids. V was shortened by 0 bases and J by 1 base, with 12 bases between the two germline ends.